This T cell receptor beta chain was retrieved from a study of blood T cell repertoires in COVID-19. About the study: The analysed material was cDNA or gDNA that came from T cells, B-cell-depleted T cells, or PBMCs.

Authors' analysis steps: Scientists estimated how many nucleated cells there were by amplifying reference gene primers. The repertoire was sequenced with immunoSEQ multiplex PCR; TCRdb's copy has only in-frame clones and lacks some. V and J calls plus clone size are reproduced from that table; the DNA served to infer D and trimming. The sample has just over 250,000 clones; 88% are singletons. Germline assignment: CDR1 KGHSH and CDR2 LQKENI. This CDR3 comprises 16 residues. Trimming removed 6 bases at V and 4 bases at J, with 19 bases between. The sequenced sample consisted of peripheral blood. This clonotype originated in a man aged 55 to 69 who had recovered from COVID-19. V gene TRBV18 combines with J gene TRBJ1-5; tentative D call: TRBD1 (6 bases). This CDR3 reads CASSRGGGVGNQPQHF. CDR3 bases: TGTGCCAGCTCCCGCGGCGGGGGCGTAGGGAATCAGCCCCAGCATTTT. The whole variable domain, filled in from reference TRBV18 and TRBJ1-5, reads NAGVMQNPRHLVRRRGQEARLRCSPMKGHSHVYWYRQLPEEGLKFMVYLQKENIIDESGMPKERFSAEFPKEGPSILRIQQVVRGDSAAYFCASSRGGGVGNQPQHFGDGTRLSIL.